What follows is one TCR beta chain and its context. This clonotype was counted only a few times. Its antigen remains unidentified. No base quality information exists; no much larger clone differs at one position. Receptor amplification or capture employed 5' RACE. Instrument on record: Illumina HiSeq 2500. The second PCR ran for about 7 to 11 cycles and used a J-beta primer mix along with a sample-barcoded 5' primer. A unique molecular identifier was introduced onto each TCR beta cDNA molecule by a template-switch 5' adaptor carrying 12 random nucleotides. Each sample yielded at least 2.5 million CDR3-containing paired-end reads. The Mint cDNA synthesis kit, primed by a TRBC-specific oligonucleotide, was used to synthesize first-strand cDNA from all RNA. Following uracil-DNA glycosylase treatment, all cDNA underwent a first 18-cycle PCR with the universal primers M1SS and BC2_uni_R. The source study handled its data this way. Each sample was normalized by randomly selecting 1 million high-quality reads, each carrying a distinct molecular identifier. Instead of being binned into consensus sequences, reads with shared molecular identifiers were discarded. MiTCR, run with a Q25 quality threshold and the strictest error-elimination algorithm, handled CDR3 identification, clonotype clustering and error correction. A nonparametric unseen species model with Euler transformation was used to estimate lower-bound total TCR beta diversity. TCRdb reprocessing: public reads trimmed at Q25 with fastp, clones called with MiXCR, in-frame beta chains kept. Each record represents a unique CDR3 protein, reported with the most common genes and DNA among its rows. In this record, the V and J calls reflect TCRdb's handling and not the investigators' own analysis. In this sample the table shows over a million distinct CDR3 sequences, roughly a quarter of which occur a single time. The ten biggest clones cover around 0.7% of the sample.

The germline V gene yields MDHEN for CDR1 and SYDVKM for CDR2. Spanning cysteine to phenylalanine, the CDR3 consists of 14 amino acids. Only CDR3 DNA remains: 42 bases, in frame from the first base. This sample was included in a study of blood T cells in healthy people across ages (dated by TCRdb to 2014 to 2015). In the study overall: In model experiments, template switching captured roughly one uniquely barcoded TCR beta cDNA molecule for every two T cells. The donors were divided into four age groups: young (average approximately 17 years), middle-aged (under 40), aged (about 62) and long-lived (82). Two additional independent replicas of 1 million unique cDNA reads from the same blood draw were analyzed for two donors (one aged 18 to 30 and one aged 80 or older). To track age-related changes in TCR beta repertoire diversity, the study relied on deep sequencing normalized with unique cDNA molecular identifiers.

Findings and caveats that apply to the study as a whole: The CMV infection status of donors was not known, potentially confounding age-related changes in expanded clonotypes. Compared with the aged group, more naive CD4+ T cells, fewer expanded clones and increased TCR diversity were shown by the long-lived group, suggesting age selection. Since profiling was done on bulk unsorted PBMCs, naive and antigen-experienced compartments could not be conclusively compared. As age increased, observed TCR beta diversity per million T cells dropped in a roughly linear way, and a significant reduction was already evident by age 40. Estimates of total diversity based on one million sequenced T cells were regarded as lower bounds and as underestimates. A strong correlation was found between observed TCR beta diversity and the percentage of naive T cells measured by flow cytometry.

The roughly 38 donors, aged roughly 6 to 90 years, were systemically healthy Caucasian individuals from Russia. Ten milliliters of peripheral blood were drawn from each donor into EDTA-treated Vacutainer tubes. PBMCs were isolated by Ficoll-Paque density-gradient centrifugation, with at least 6.5 million obtained per sample. Total RNA, at least 6 micrograms per sample, was extracted from PBMCs with Trizol reagent. Naive CD45RAhigh/CD27high T cell percentages were measured by flow cytometry on a PBMC aliquot from every donor. The same data also contributed to another study, on T cells of mothers and their children. That second report states: Donors were nine systemically healthy Caucasian individuals: three mothers and their six children. cDNA synthesis consumed the entire amount of extracted RNA, loaded at about 1.5 ug RNA in each 15 ul reaction. Sample barcodes and 2-4 random nucleotides were added via the M1S primer in the second PCR. Over 9.5 million TCR beta CDR3 reads were obtained for each mother, and around 2.7 million reads were obtained for each child. Thymic selection similarly shapes TCR recombination output in related and unrelated pairs, with minor effect from inherited differences. Normalized repertoire overlap in related mother-child pairs was always slightly higher than in unrelated mother-child pairs, but the difference was never significant. No persistent microchimeric T cell clones were detected, at a sensitivity of roughly 96 clones per million clonotypes. In the study, deep NGS was used to compare the TCR beta repertoires of mothers and children, and features distinguishing related mother-child pairs from unrelated individuals were sought. The mean age was around 40 +/- 4 years for the mothers and around 11 +/- 4 years for the children. Libraries were sequenced on Illumina HiSeq 2000 with 100+100 nt paired-end reads after adapter ligation with NEBNext reagents. To prevent cross-contamination, the mother and child libraries were prepared a month apart and were sequenced in separate runs. Between about 500,000 and 2,300,000 distinct TCR beta clonotypes were identified per donor. Naive TCR beta clonotypes were estimated from low-frequency clonotypes matched to each donor's FACS-determined naive share, without sorting.

Recombination joined TRBV28 with TRBJ2-5; the D region possibly corresponds to TRBD2 (6 bases align). The tail of the sequence fits TRBJ2-7 better, so the J call may be wrong. The TCR was taken from a girl aged 2 to 9 in good health. The sample comprised blood. The nucleotides are TGTGCCAGCAGTTTTAAAGGTAGCGGCTACGAGCAGTACTTC. This yields the protein CASSFKGSGYEQYF.